This record covers a single TCR beta chain. Sequencing was performed with immunoSEQ multiplex PCR; in TCRdb, only in-frame clones are kept and a portion is missing. The data contain around 140,000 clones, around nine tenths of them singletons. These data come from a study of blood T cell repertoires in COVID-19. Sequenced sample: peripheral blood. The TCR sequence derives from a woman aged 45-60 years with active or convalescent COVID-19.

The CDR3 DNA reads as TGTGCCAGCAGCCACAGGGGCTTCACCGGGGAGCTGTTTTTT. It codes for CASSHRGFTGELFF. The chain links TRBV7-9 to TRBJ2-2; 7 bases align to TRBD1. Germline CDR1 reads SEHNR; CDR2 reads FQNEAQ (reference sequence). V trimming: 5 bases; J trimming: 4 bases; junction bases outside the gene matches: 4. This CDR3 has 14 residues.